This T cell receptor beta chain was sequenced in a study of TIL therapy for anti-PD-1-resistant metastatic lung cancer. Whole-study results and caveats: Patients were highly selected, enriched for treatment-naive, never-smoker and oncogene-addicted cases. After infusion, TIL clonotypes partly replaced peripheral T cells and declined over months.

In regard to this clone: Its target is unknown.

The immunoSEQ assay was v3. Sequencing depth was about 2 million read pairs for survey level, roughly 5-6 million for deep. The method was immunoSEQ multiplex PCR; TCRdb's version includes in-frame clones alone and lacks a portion of them. The table lists fewer than 40,000 clones, 74% of them singletons. Specified time point: pre-treatment sample, taken before nivolumab and TIL therapy. This TCR was sampled from a woman aged 30 to 85 with non-small cell lung cancer. Specimen: blood, collected at baseline.

In DNA form, the CDR3 reads TGTGCCAGCACCCCCAACGGCCTAACTTACTACGAGCAGTACTTC. This gives the protein CASTPNGLTYYEQYF. The V and J genes are TRBV7-2 and TRBJ2-7; no clear D gene. CDR1 and CDR2 (germline): SGHTA, FQGNSA. V was shortened by 7 bases and J by 3 bases, with 19 bases between the two germline ends. There are 15 residues in the CDR3.